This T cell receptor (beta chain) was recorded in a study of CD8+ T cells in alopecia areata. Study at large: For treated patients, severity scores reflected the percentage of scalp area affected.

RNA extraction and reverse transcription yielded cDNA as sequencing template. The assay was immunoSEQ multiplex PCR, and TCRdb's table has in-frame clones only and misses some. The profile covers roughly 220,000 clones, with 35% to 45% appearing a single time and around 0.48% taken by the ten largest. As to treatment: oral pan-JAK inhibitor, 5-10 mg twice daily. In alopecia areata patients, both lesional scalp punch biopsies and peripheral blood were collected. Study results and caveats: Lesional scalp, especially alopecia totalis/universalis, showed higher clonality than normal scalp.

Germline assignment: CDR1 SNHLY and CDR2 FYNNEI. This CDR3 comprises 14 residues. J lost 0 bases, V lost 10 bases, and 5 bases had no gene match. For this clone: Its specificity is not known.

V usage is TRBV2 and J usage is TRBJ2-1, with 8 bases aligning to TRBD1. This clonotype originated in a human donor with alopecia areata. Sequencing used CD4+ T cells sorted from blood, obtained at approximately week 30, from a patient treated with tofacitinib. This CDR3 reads CAIRQGSSYNEQFF. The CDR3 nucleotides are TGTGCCATCAGACAGGGGAGCTCCTACAATGAGCAGTTCTTC.